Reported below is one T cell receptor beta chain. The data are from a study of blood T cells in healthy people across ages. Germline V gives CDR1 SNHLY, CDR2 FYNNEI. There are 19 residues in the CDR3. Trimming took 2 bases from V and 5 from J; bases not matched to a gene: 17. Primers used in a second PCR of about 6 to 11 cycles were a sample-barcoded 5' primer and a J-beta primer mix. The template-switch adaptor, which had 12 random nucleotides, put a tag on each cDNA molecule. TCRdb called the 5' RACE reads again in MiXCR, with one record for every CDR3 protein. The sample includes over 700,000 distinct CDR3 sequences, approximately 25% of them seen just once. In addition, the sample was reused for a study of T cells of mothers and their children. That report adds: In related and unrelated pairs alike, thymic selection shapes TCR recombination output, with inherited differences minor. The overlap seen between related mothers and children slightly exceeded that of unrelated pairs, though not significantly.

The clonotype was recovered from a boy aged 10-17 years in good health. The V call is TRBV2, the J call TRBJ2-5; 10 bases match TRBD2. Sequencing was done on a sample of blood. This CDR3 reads CASSEWPSGSTANPETQYF. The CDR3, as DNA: TGTGCCAGCAGTGAATGGCCTAGCGGGAGCACCGCAAATCCGGAGACCCAGTACTTC.